This TCR beta chain stems from a study of blood T cells in healthy people across ages. The CDR3 totals 16 residues. J was trimmed by 4 bases and V by 0 bases; bases with no gene match: 6. The germline V gene encodes CDR1 MGHRA and CDR2 YSYEKL. The second PCR ran 7 to 11 cycles with a sample-barcoded 5' primer and J-beta primers. TCRdb reanalysed the 5' RACE reads using MiXCR and keeps one entry per CDR3 protein. The data contain 1.5 million to 1.9 million distinct CDR3 sequences, roughly 43% of them singletons. The chain carries TRBV4-1 and TRBJ1-2; 9 bases are a match to TRBD1. The TCR originated in a woman aged 18-35 years in good health. Sequences were obtained from blood. Here the CDR3 DNA reads TGCGCCAGCAGCCAAGATGGGGGGACAGGGTCCTATGGCTACACCTTC. This sequence encodes CASSQDGGTGSYGYTF.